Below, 30 T cell receptor beta chains from the same sample are listed, as sequenced in a study of T-cell reconstitution after alpha-beta-depleted transplantation in children. Unique molecular identifiers were incorporated into the prepared TCRbeta library. TCRdb reprocessed the PCR reads with MiXCR, giving one entry per CDR3 protein. The sample records about 130,000 distinct CDR3 sequences, about 9.6% being singletons. The specimen comprised PBMCs, mostly from graft donor cells, sampled 180 days after TCRalphabeta/CD19-depleted stem cell transplant. These receptors came from a girl under three years old who had a stem cell transplant for combined immunodeficiency, so the T cells may come from the graft donor.

The table lists this clonotype with many counts. The chain employs TRBV6-2 or TRBV6-3 and TRBJ2-7, with 11 bases that match TRBD2. Trimming took 6 bases from V and 2 from J; bases not matched to a gene: 3. This CDR3 is built from 14 residues. From germline, CDR1 is MNHEY and CDR2 SVGEGT. CDR3 DNA: TGTGCCAGCAGCCTAGCGGGAGGCCCCTACGAGCAGTACTTC. It translates to CASSLAGGPYEQYF.

The V and J genes are TRBV29-1 and TRBJ1-4, with a weak D call TRBD1 (5 bases). CDR3 length: 13 amino acids. Germline CDR1 is SQVTM and CDR2 is ANQGSEA. Trimming removed 8 bases from V and 5 bases from J, with 15 bases in between. The CDR3 loop is CSTQGPLNEKLFF. CDR3 bases: TGCAGCACCCAGGGACCGCTGAATGAAAAACTGTTTTTT.

Here the CDR3 DNA reads TGCAGTGCTAGGGGGTCCGGGAAGTCTTACGAGCAGTACTTC. This codes for CSARGSGKSYEQYF. The J gene is TRBJ2-7, the V gene TRBV20-1; tentatively, D is TRBD2 (5 bases). Germline V gene sequence: CDR1 DFQATT, CDR2 SNEGSKA (reference sequence). The CDR3 runs 14 residues. V shed 3 bases and J shed 4 bases, with 16 bases lying between them.

V is TRBV11-2 and J is TRBJ2-5; TRBD2 matches at 14 bases. Germline assignment: CDR1 SGHAT and CDR2 FQNNGV. This CDR3 comprises 14 residues. Trimming cost V 4 bases and J 7 bases; bases outside gene matches: 2. CDR3 protein: CASSSGTSGGTQYF. The CDR3 coding sequence is TGTGCCAGCAGCTCCGGGACTAGCGGGGGGACCCAGTACTTC.

The V gene is TRBV24-1, the J gene TRBJ2-4, with D possibly being TRBD1 or TRBD2 (5 bases each). V was shortened by 6 bases and J by 1 base, with 9 bases between the two germline ends. Germline lookup yields CDR1 KGHDR and CDR2 SFDVKD. The CDR3 has 14 amino acids. DNA for the CDR3: TGTGCCACCAGTCCGGGACGGGCCAAAAACATTCAGTACTTC. Protein: CATSPGRAKNIQYF.

The chain combines TRBV20-1 with TRBJ2-7; TRBD1 agrees at 8 bases. V lost 4 bases to trimming and J lost 6 bases; unmatched junction nucleotides: 11. The CDR3 loop spans 14 amino acids. Germline V gene data show CDR1 as DFQATT and CDR2 as SNEGSKA (reference sequence). CDR3 region: CSATPGTGPLEQYF. The DNA for the CDR3 is TGCAGTGCTACCCCCGGGACAGGCCCCCTCGAGCAGTACTTC.

This clonotype was observed at least ten times. This chain joins TRBV3-1 and TRBJ1-4; a possible D gene is TRBD1 (5 bases). V lost 4 bases to trimming and J lost 3 bases, with 9 bases between them. In germline, CDR1 is LGHDT, CDR2 YNNKEL (reference sequence). This CDR3 is built from 14 residues. CDR3 sequence: CASSPTGANEKLFF. Written as DNA, the CDR3 is TGTGCCAGCAGCCCAACAGGAGCTAATGAAAAACTGTTTTTT.

This chain connects TRBV27 to TRBJ1-1, with D hard to call. The V gene's germline CDR1 is MNHEY and CDR2 SMNVEV (reference sequence). The CDR3 is made up of 17 amino acids. Trimming left V 6 bases short and J 0 bases short, with 20 bases between. The CDR3 loop is CASSSYLRRGLNTEAFF. CDR3 nucleotides: TGTGCCAGCAGCTCATATCTCCGCCGGGGATTGAACACTGAAGCTTTCTTT.

The genes are TRBV7-2 and TRBJ2-1; D is possibly TRBD2 (6 bases). The germline V gene has CDR1 SGHTA and CDR2 FQGNSA. Trimming cost V 1 base and J 7 bases, with 14 bases left between them. This CDR3 spans 15 amino acids. The CDR3 spells CASSLGAGYVNEQFF. CDR3 nucleotide sequence: TGTGCCAGCAGCTTAGGGGCGGGGTATGTGAATGAGCAGTTCTTC. The entire variable domain, with the rest obtained from reference TRBV7-2 and TRBJ2-1, is as follows: GAGVSQSPSNKVTEKGKDVELRCDPISGHTALYWYRQSLGQGLEFLIYFQGNSAPDKSGLPSDRFSAERTGGSVSTLTIQRTQQEDSAVYLCASSLGAGYVNEQFFGPGTRLTVL.

This clonotype was counted a few times. V is TRBV7-2 and J is TRBJ1-3; 9 bases agree with TRBD1. Trimming took 3 bases from V and 0 from J; bases not matched to a gene: 3. Germline loops: CDR1 SGHTA, CDR2 FQGNSA. The CDR3 totals 16 residues. Here the CDR3 reads CASSFTGGLSGNTIYF. The CDR3 nucleotides read TGTGCCAGCAGCTTTACAGGGGGCCTCTCTGGAAACACCATATATTTT.

This clonotype was counted between two and nine times. This sequence joins TRBV12-3 or TRBV12-4 and TRBJ2-1; 7 positions match TRBD2. The CDR3 consists of 12 residues. The V and J ends lost 6 bases and 9 bases, in that order; junction bases with no gene match: 5. The CDR3 DNA sequence: TGTGCCAGCAGCAACTTAGCGGGTGAGCAGTTCTTC. Its protein product is CASSNLAGEQFF.

Only a few counts were recorded for this clonotype. J is TRBJ2-7 and V is TRBV7-2; TRBD2 aligns across 9 bases. This CDR3 is 14 amino acids long. J lost 5 bases, V lost 7 bases, and 9 bases had no gene match. CDR1 SGHTA and CDR2 FQGNSA come from the germline V gene. The CDR3 reads CASMGAGGPHEQYF. The CDR3 nucleotides are TGTGCCAGCATGGGTGCGGGAGGGCCACACGAGCAGTACTTC.

This clonotype turned up a few times. The chain links TRBV7-8 to TRBJ2-7; D is ambiguous. The germline V gene encodes CDR1 SGHVS and CDR2 FQNEAQ. The CDR3 has 14 residues. Trimming stripped 5 bases from V and 2 bases from J, with 13 bases between. CDR3 loop: CASSPPEVPYEQYF. Written as DNA, the CDR3 is TGTGCCAGCAGCCCCCCCGAAGTTCCCTACGAGCAGTACTTC.

This clonotype showed up just a few times. This sequence joins TRBV4-1 and TRBJ2-2, with 7 bases that match TRBD1. This CDR3 spans 16 amino acids. Germline CDR1 and CDR2: MGHRA and YSYEKL. The trim removed 0 bases at V and 1 base at J, leaving 2 bases unmatched. CDR3 bases: TGCGCCAGCAGCCAAGAGACAGGGCAGAACACCGGGGAGCTGTTTTTT. As protein: CASSQETGQNTGELFF.

This clonotype was seen only a few times. The chain carries TRBV24-1 and TRBJ2-3, with D unclear. Trimming cost V 3 bases and J 0 bases, with 12 bases left between them. This CDR3 contains 16 residues. Germline CDR1 KGHDR, CDR2 SFDVKD. DNA for the CDR3: TGTGCCACCAGTGATCGCCGGACCCTTAGCACAGATACGCAGTATTTT. It yields the protein CATSDRRTLSTDTQYF.

This clonotype was counted only a few times. This sequence joins TRBV12-3 or TRBV12-4 and TRBJ2-5; D is unresolved. The CDR3 runs 15 residues. Trimming removed 5 bases from V and 0 bases from J, with 13 bases in between. CDR3: CASSPPGAYQETQYF. As DNA, the CDR3 is TGTGCCAGCAGTCCACCCGGAGCGTACCAAGAGACCCAGTACTTC.

There are a few counts of this clonotype. The V call is TRBV5-1, the J call TRBJ2-2; the D gene is possibly TRBD2 (5 bases). Trimming cost V 0 bases and J 7 bases, with 16 bases left between them. CDR1 and CDR2 from the germline V gene are SGHRS and YFSETQ. The CDR3 covers 16 residues. As DNA, the CDR3 is TGCGCCAGCAGCTTGGAGGGCGAGGGCCCAGGCGGGGAGCTGTTTTTT. Amino acids: CASSLEGEGPGGELFF.

The chain uses TRBV10-3 and TRBJ2-5; D possibly corresponds to TRBD1 (5 bases). The CDR3 is 17 residues long. Germline V gives CDR1 ENHRY, CDR2 SYGVKD. Trimming took 6 bases from V and 2 from J, leaving 22 bases between them. This CDR3 is CAISASPSGQNQETQYF. The DNA for the CDR3 is TGTGCCATCAGCGCTTCGCCGTCCGGACAAAATCAAGAGACCCAGTACTTC.

The J gene is TRBJ1-1, the V gene TRBV29-1; TRBD1 is a possible D gene (5 bases). The CDR3 spans 14 residues. The V end was cut by 4 bases, the J end by 4 bases, with 16 bases between. In germline, CDR1 is SQVTM, CDR2 ANQGSEA. The CDR3: CSVVQVYGGTEAFF. The CDR3 nucleotides are TGCAGCGTTGTACAGGTCTACGGGGGCACTGAAGCTTTCTTT.

This chain links TRBV3-1 with TRBJ2-3, with 12 bases identical to TRBD2. The V gene's germline CDR1 is LGHDT and CDR2 YNNKEL (reference sequence). The CDR3 runs to 16 residues. V shed 3 bases and J 3 bases; nucleotides not matched to a gene: 4. The CDR3 nucleotides are TGTGCCAGCAGCCACCGGACTAGCGGGGTGACAGATACGCAGTATTTT. Translated: CASSHRTSGVTDTQYF.

The J gene is TRBJ2-1, the V gene TRBV11-2, with 12 bases fitting TRBD2. CDR1 and CDR2 from the germline V gene are SGHAT and FQNNGV. The V and J ends lost 4 bases and 6 bases, in that order; junction bases with no gene match: 10. The CDR3 covers 17 residues. DNA for the CDR3: TGTGCCAGCAGCTGGACGACGGCTAGCGGGAGGGTCAATGAGCAGTTCTTC. This encodes CASSWTTASGRVNEQFF.

The chain uses TRBV27 and TRBJ1-1, with TRBD1 as a possible D gene (5 bases). The CDR3 consists of 13 residues. Germline V gene sequence: CDR1 MNHEY, CDR2 SMNVEV (reference sequence). V shed 2 bases and J shed 6 bases, with 10 bases lying between them. CDR3 region: CASSLGGRAEAFF. In DNA, the CDR3 is TGTGCCAGCAGTTTAGGGGGTCGGGCTGAAGCTTTCTTT.

This clonotype appeared a few times. The V call is TRBV2, the J call TRBJ2-2; tentatively, D is TRBD2 (5 bases). The V gene's germline CDR1 is SNHLY and CDR2 FYNNEI. V was trimmed by 4 bases and J by 13 bases, leaving 10 bases between them. This CDR3 region has 11 residues. The CDR3 here is CASSVSGLLFF. In nucleotides, the CDR3 is TGTGCCAGCAGTGTCTCTGGACTGCTGTTTTTT. The full variable domain, in which reference TRBV2 and TRBJ2-2 provide the parts outside the CDR3, is EPEVTQTPSHQVTQMGQEVILRCVPISNHLYFYWYRQILGQKVEFLVSFYNNEISEKSEIFDDQFSVERPDGSNFTLKIRSTKLEDSAMYFCASSVSGLLFFGEGSRLTVL.

The genes are TRBV12-3 or TRBV12-4 and TRBJ2-3, with D unresolved. The CDR3 covers 13 residues. Trimming pared 5 bases from V and 1 base from J, leaving 7 bases between. CDR3 in DNA: TGTGCCAGCAGTCCTGGAGGCACAGATACGCAGTATTTT. Translating gives CASSPGGTDTQYF.

Only a few counts were recorded for this clonotype. The V gene is TRBV12-5, the J gene TRBJ2-1; D gene unclear. Germline loops: CDR1 LGHNT, CDR2 FRNRAP. The CDR3 covers 16 residues. Trimming removed 0 bases at V and 6 bases at J, with 15 bases between. CDR3: CASGLVRGSLGNEQFF. The CDR3 nucleotides read TGTGCTAGTGGTTTGGTACGCGGCTCCTTAGGCAATGAGCAGTTCTTC.

The table lists this clonotype with a few counts. This chain connects TRBV3-1 to TRBJ1-1, with D unclear. CDR1 is LGHDT, CDR2 YNNKEL, per germline (reference sequence). The CDR3 is made up of 14 amino acids. V lost 1 base, J lost 4 bases, and 10 bases lay in between. CDR3 residues: CASSQGNMPTEAFF. CDR3 in DNA: TGTGCCAGCAGCCAAGGGAATATGCCCACTGAAGCTTTCTTT.

This clonotype occurred a few times. The rearrangement links TRBV12-3 or TRBV12-4 to TRBJ1-1; D is unclear. This CDR3 region has 17 residues. Trimming stripped 4 bases from V and 1 base from J, with 19 bases between. The CDR3 reads CASSSTSWSRGNTEAFF. The CDR3 DNA is TGTGCCAGCAGTTCAACGTCGTGGAGCCGGGGGAACACTGAAGCTTTCTTT.

This clonotype was counted ten times or more. The V call is TRBV20-1, the J call TRBJ2-7, with 7 nucleotides matching TRBD2. From germline, CDR1 is DFQATT and CDR2 SNEGSKA (reference sequence). The CDR3 length is 16 residues. Trimming at V came to 3 bases and at J to 3 bases, leaving 14 bases not matched to a gene. DNA of the CDR3: TGCAGTGCTAGGGTCTATTTACAGGCTAGCGGCTACGAGCAGTACTTC. This translates into CSARVYLQASGYEQYF.

The chain uses TRBV20-1 and TRBJ2-7, with D maybe TRBD2 (7 bases). The CDR3 spans 12 residues. The germline V gene encodes CDR1 DFQATT and CDR2 SNEGSKA (reference sequence). V was trimmed by 6 bases and J by 12 bases, leaving 21 bases between them. The CDR3 protein is CSARWLGGAWYF. The DNA for the CDR3 is TGCAGTGCACGTTGGCTTGGGGGGGCATGGTACTTC.

This clonotype has a handful of counts. The J gene is TRBJ2-3, the V gene TRBV11-2; 8 nucleotides align to TRBD2. This CDR3 spans 16 amino acids. V shed 3 bases, J shed 3 bases, and the junction held 8 bases outside the gene matches. Looked up from germline, CDR1 is SGHAT and CDR2 is FQNNGV. The CDR3 loop is CASSFTSGGGTDTQYF. CDR3 DNA: TGTGCCAGCAGCTTCACTAGCGGTGGAGGGACAGATACGCAGTATTTT.